In its sample, the clone carrying this T cell receptor (beta chain) was seen a few times. What it binds is not known. The CDR3 sequence is 16 residues long. J was trimmed by 6 bases and V by 4 bases; bases with no gene match: 10. CDR1 is SGHVS and CDR2 is FQNEAQ in the germline V gene. The entry originates in a study of T cell repertoires in cytomegalovirus infection. Turning to the study itself: Evidence of both CMV infection and a matching HLA type came from public TCR beta signatures.

TCRdb analysed the reads with MiXCR anew, one entry per CDR3 protein. The top ten hold roughly 18% of the sample, which has 35,000 to 55,000 distinct CDR3 sequences, around 20% seen once. The study's findings and limits: Ex vivo responses were dominated by HLA-C-restricted CMV-specific TCR beta clonotypes. Frequencies of public TCR beta families were cumulated, and this identified carriers of CMV plus the relevant HLA.

The material sequenced was PBMCs, sequenced either directly or after in vitro stimulation (not recorded which). The origin of this receptor is a human donor in good health (CMV status not recorded). Some clones in this sample may be carry-over from other donors' samples. The chain is built from TRBV7-8 and TRBJ2-2; TRBD1 matches at 8 bases. The CDR3 loop is CASSWTRTGLAGELFF. CDR3 sequence (DNA): TGTGCCAGCAGCTGGACCCGGACAGGGCTTGCCGGGGAGCTGTTTTTT.